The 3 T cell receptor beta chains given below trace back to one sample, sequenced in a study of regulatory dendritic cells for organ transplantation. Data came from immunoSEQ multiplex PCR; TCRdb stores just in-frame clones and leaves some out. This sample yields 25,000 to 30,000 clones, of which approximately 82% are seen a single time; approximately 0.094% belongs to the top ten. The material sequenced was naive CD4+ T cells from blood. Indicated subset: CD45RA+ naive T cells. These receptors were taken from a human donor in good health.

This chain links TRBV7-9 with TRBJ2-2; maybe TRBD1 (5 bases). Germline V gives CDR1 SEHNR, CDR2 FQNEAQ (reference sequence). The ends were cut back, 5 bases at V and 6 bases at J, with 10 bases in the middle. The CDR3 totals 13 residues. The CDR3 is CASSVQVSGELFF. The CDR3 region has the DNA TGTGCCAGCAGCGTACAGGTATCCGGGGAGCTGTTTTTT.

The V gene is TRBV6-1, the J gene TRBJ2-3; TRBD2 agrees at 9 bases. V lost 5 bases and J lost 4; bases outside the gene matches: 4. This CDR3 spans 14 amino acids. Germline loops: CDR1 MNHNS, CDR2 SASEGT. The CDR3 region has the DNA TGTGCCAGCAGTAGCGGGGGGACCCCAGATACGCAGTATTTT. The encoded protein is CASSSGGTPDTQYF.

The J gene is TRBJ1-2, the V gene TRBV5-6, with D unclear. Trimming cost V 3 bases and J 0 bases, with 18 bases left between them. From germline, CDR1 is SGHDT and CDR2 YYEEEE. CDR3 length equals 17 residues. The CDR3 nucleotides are TGTGCCAGCAGCTGGTCGGGTTCGTACTCCCCTAACTATGGCTACACCTTC. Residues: CASSWSGSYSPNYGYTF.